This entry lists 4 T cell receptor beta chains sequenced from one sample in a study of cytomegalovirus exposure and HLA in healthy donors (dated by TCRdb to about 2017). To prepare the library, the immunoSEQ multiplex PCR assay was applied. The table was pulled from immuneACCESS by TCRdb, which kept in-frame rearrangements only. Such tables lose some clones; where checked, under half of the loss comes from unresolved V genes, and the rest has no known cause. The sample profile shows about 49,000 clones; roughly nine tenths of them were found once. The biggest ten clones account for under 1.5% of the sample. The specimen was PBMCs. The receptors stem from a man aged 18 to 30 in good health and CMV-seronegative.

This chain uses TRBV5-1 with TRBJ2-4; TRBD2 agrees at 7 bases. From germline, CDR1 is SGHRS and CDR2 YFSETQ. The ends lost 2 bases at V and 5 bases at J; junction bases unmatched: 13. This CDR3 has 17 amino acids. In DNA, the CDR3 is TGCGCCAGCAGCTTAAGGGCGGGAGCCGATCTCCAAAACATTCAGTACTTC. Translating gives CASSLRAGADLQNIQYF.

This chain links TRBV10-3 with TRBJ2-5, with TRBD1 matching over 7 bases. CDR3 size: 14 residues. The trim removed 2 bases at V and 4 bases at J, leaving 4 bases unmatched. The germline CDR1 and CDR2 sequences are ENHRY and SYGVKD. The CDR3 reads CAISEPRDRETQYF. In nucleotides, the CDR3 is TGTGCCATCAGTGAGCCCCGGGACAGAGAGACCCAGTACTTC.

V and J are TRBV30 and TRBJ2-7; possible D gene TRBD1, 7 bases. Germline CDR1 is GTSNPN and CDR2 is SVGIG (reference sequence). The V gene lost 1 base and the J gene lost 6 bases, with 16 bases spanning the gap. The CDR3 has 14 amino acids. As DNA, the CDR3 is TGTGCCTGGAGTGGACAAGCAGGGGGAGGCGAGCAGTACTTC. It translates to CAWSGQAGGGEQYF.

The V gene is TRBV4-3, the J gene TRBJ2-7, with 8 bases that match TRBD2. Germline-derived CDR1 and CDR2 are LGHNA and YSLEER. The CDR3 consists of 16 residues. V shed 1 base and J 1 base; nucleotides not matched to a gene: 6. CDR3 in amino acids: CASSQADGRASYEQYF. The CDR3 coding sequence is TGCGCCAGCAGCCAAGCGGACGGGAGGGCTTCCTACGAGCAGTACTTC.